This passage covers 30 T cell receptor beta chains from one sample sequenced in a study of T cell responses to AZD1222 COVID-19 vaccine. The repertoire was sequenced with immunoSEQ multiplex PCR; TCRdb's copy has only in-frame clones and lacks some. The sample has 100,000 to 150,000 clones, about nine tenths seen once. The material sequenced was peripheral blood, taken on day 0 of MenACWY control vaccination. These TCRs come from an adult in good health.

The sample holds a few counts of this clone. The chain has TRBV3-1 (or the pseudogene TRBV3-2) and TRBJ1-1; D not certain. The germline V gene has CDR1 LGHDT and CDR2 YNNKEL (reference sequence). V gave up 6 bases and J gave up 10 bases, with 21 bases separating them. This CDR3 comprises 14 residues. CDR3 in DNA: TGTGCCAGCAGTGCTACGGGAGTACCTTTAAGAGCTTTCTTT. This gives the protein CASSATGVPLRAFF.

The chain uses TRBV5-1 and TRBJ2-3; D call uncertain. Trimming pared 0 bases from V and 2 bases from J, leaving 7 bases between. CDR3 size: 14 residues. Per germline, CDR1 SGHRS and CDR2 YFSETQ. This CDR3 reads CASSLGLTTDTQYF. CDR3 in DNA: TGCGCCAGCAGCTTGGGGTTAACCACAGATACGCAGTATTTT.

The rearrangement joins TRBV2 to TRBJ1-1, with a possible D match to TRBD1 (5 bases). Deletions cut 2 bases from V and 5 bases from J, with 9 bases between. CDR1 and CDR2 (germline): SNHLY, FYNNEI. The CDR3 covers 13 residues. CDR3 coding DNA: TGTGCCAGCAGTGAACATCGGGGGACTGAAGCTTTCTTT. Protein: CASSEHRGTEAFF.

This clone was counted between two and nine times. J is TRBJ2-7 and V is TRBV30, with TRBD2 matching 8 bases. V dropped 2 bases and J dropped 3; count of bases not matched to a gene: 3. Germline CDR1 is GTSNPN and CDR2 is SVGIG (reference sequence). The CDR3 is 13 residues long. The CDR3 sequence is CAWSKGTSYEQYF. Here the CDR3 DNA reads TGTGCCTGGAGTAAAGGGACTAGCTACGAGCAGTACTTC. The full variable domain, its missing parts supplied by reference TRBV30 and TRBJ2-7, is SQTIHQWPATLVQPVGSPLSLECTVEGTSNPNLYWYRQAAGRGLQLLFYSVGIGQISSEVPQNLSASRPQDRQFILSSKKLLLSDSGFYLCAWSKGTSYEQYFGPGTRLTVT.

V gene TRBV5-1 combines with J gene TRBJ2-3, with 11 nucleotides matching TRBD2. Germline trimming cut 4 bases from V and 2 bases from J; bases unmatched to any gene: 3. The V gene's germline CDR1 is SGHRS and CDR2 YFSETQ. The CDR3 spans 15 residues. CDR3 bases: TGCGCCAGCAGCCCACTAGCGGGAGTCACAGATACGCAGTATTTT. Protein sequence: CASSPLAGVTDTQYF.

This clone has more than one count but fewer than ten. The chain has TRBV3-1 (or the pseudogene TRBV3-2) and TRBJ2-2; D could derive from TRBD1 or TRBD2 (5 bases each). Germline V gives CDR1 LGHDT, CDR2 YNNKEL (reference sequence). Trimming took off 0 bases at V and 9 bases at J, with 14 bases between the two ends. This CDR3 is built from 15 residues. The CDR3 bases are TGTGCCAGCAGCCAAGATCTTTTGACGGGGCGGGAGCTGTTTTTT. Encoded protein: CASSQDLLTGRELFF.

V and J are TRBV5-1 and TRBJ2-7; D is ambiguous. CDR3 length: 13 residues. With 4 bases removed from V and 3 bases from J, the gap between germline ends came to 11 bases. Germline V CDR1 and CDR2: SGHRS, YFSETQ. The CDR3 sequence is CASSLTWLYEQYF. CDR3 nucleotides: TGCGCCAGCAGCCTCACCTGGCTCTACGAGCAGTACTTC. The full variable domain, rest sourced from reference TRBV5-1 and TRBJ2-7, is KAGVTQTPRYLIKTRGQQVTLSCSPISGHRSVSWYQQTPGQGLQFLFEYFSETQRNKGNFPGRFSGRQFSNSRSEMNVSTLELGDSALYLCASSLTWLYEQYFGPGTRLTVT.

This chain connects TRBV7-7 to TRBJ2-1, with D possibly TRBD2 on 6 matching bases. The ends were cut back, 3 bases at V and 2 bases at J, with 8 bases in the middle. The length of the CDR3 is 14 residues. Germline CDR1 reads SSHAT; CDR2 reads FNYEAQ (reference sequence). The CDR3 nucleotides are TGTGCCAGCAGCTTGGCGGGAACCTACAATGAGCAGTTCTTC. It translates to CASSLAGTYNEQFF. The full variable domain, its missing parts supplied by reference TRBV7-7 and TRBJ2-1, is GAGVSQSPRYKVTKRGQDVTLRCDPISSHATLYWYQQALGQGPEFLTYFNYEAQPDKSGLPSDRFSAERPEGSISTLTIQRTEQRDSAMYRCASSLAGTYNEQFFGPGTRLTVL.

The chain joins TRBV28 to TRBJ1-5; D gene uncertain. CDR1 is MDHEN, CDR2 SYDVKM, per germline. The CDR3 totals 14 residues. Trimming cost V 4 bases and J 0 bases, with 7 bases left between them. CDR3 nucleotide sequence: TGTGCCAGCAGTTACAGCCTTAGCAATCAGCCCCAGCATTTT. It translates to CASSYSLSNQPQHF.

The rearrangement joins TRBV28 to TRBJ1-2; tentatively, D is TRBD1 (5 bases). CDR3 length equals 14 residues. Trimming pared 7 bases from V and 1 base from J, leaving 13 bases between. Germline V gene sequence: CDR1 MDHEN, CDR2 SYDVKM. CDR3 sequence: CASTVGGNNYGYTF. CDR3 nucleotide sequence: TGTGCCAGCACCGTGGGGGGGAATAACTATGGCTACACCTTC.

V and J are TRBV19 and TRBJ2-1; 9 positions match TRBD2. From germline, CDR1 is LNHDA and CDR2 SQIVND (reference sequence). This CDR3 comprises 16 residues. The trim removed 6 bases at V and 0 bases at J, leaving 6 bases unmatched. This CDR3 is CASRHLSGSSYNEQFF. The CDR3, as DNA: TGTGCCAGTAGGCACCTTAGCGGGAGCTCCTACAATGAGCAGTTCTTC.

The chain combines TRBV27 with TRBJ2-1; 9 bases fit TRBD2. Germline loops: CDR1 MNHEY, CDR2 SMNVEV (reference sequence). There are 15 residues in the CDR3. With V trimmed by 5 bases and J by 7 bases, 9 bases remained unmatched. CDR3: CASSLLAGSINEQFF. CDR3 in DNA: TGTGCCAGCAGTCTCCTAGCGGGGAGTATTAATGAGCAGTTCTTC.

The rearrangement joins TRBV11-2 to TRBJ2-1, with 10 bases identical to TRBD2. The CDR3 has 15 amino acids. Germline V gene sequence: CDR1 SGHAT, CDR2 FQNNGV. V trimming: 2 bases; J trimming: 4 bases; junction bases outside the gene matches: 2. The CDR3 is CASSLRTSGYNEQFF. The CDR3 DNA is TGTGCCAGCAGCTTAAGGACTAGCGGTTACAATGAGCAGTTCTTC.

This clone was counted once. The genes are TRBV7-2 and TRBJ2-7, with D unclear. Trimming left V 4 bases short and J 7 bases short, with 8 bases between. Germline CDR1 is SGHTA and CDR2 is FQGNSA. CDR3 size: 11 residues. The CDR3: CASSSLFEQYF. The CDR3 DNA reads TGTGCCAGCAGCTCCCTTTTTGAGCAGTACTTC.

This chain links TRBV5-1 with TRBJ1-4; 7 positions match TRBD1. The CDR3 extends over 14 amino acids. With V trimmed by 4 bases and J by 5 bases, 5 bases remained unmatched. Germline lookup yields CDR1 SGHRS and CDR2 YFSETQ. The CDR3 DNA is TGCGCCAGCAGCACCCGGGACAGAAATGAAAAACTGTTTTTT. Translating gives CASSTRDRNEKLFF.

V and J are TRBV10-3 and TRBJ1-1; 9 nucleotides line up with TRBD1. The V gene end was trimmed by 2 bases and the J gene end by 2 bases; junction bases not matched to a gene: 3. CDR1 is ENHRY, CDR2 SYGVKD, per germline. The CDR3 runs 15 residues. This CDR3 reads CAISEPGQGNTEAFF. CDR3 DNA: TGTGCCATCAGTGAGCCGGGACAGGGTAACACTGAAGCTTTCTTT.

This clone was picked up one time. The V call is TRBV3-1 (or the pseudogene TRBV3-2), the J call TRBJ2-3; no clear D. V lost 3 bases, J lost 6 bases, and 7 bases lay in between. The CDR3 runs 12 residues. The germline V gene encodes CDR1 LGHDT and CDR2 YNNKEL (reference sequence). Here the CDR3 reads CASSQSADTQYF. In nucleotides, the CDR3 is TGTGCCAGCAGCCAGTCGGCCGATACGCAGTATTTT.

The V and J genes are TRBV12-3 or TRBV12-4 and TRBJ1-2; D gene ambiguous. Deletions cut 6 bases from V and 5 bases from J, with 7 bases between. There are 11 residues in the CDR3. In DNA form, the CDR3 reads TGTGCCAGCAGCTTATTTTATGGCTACACCTTC. Encoded protein: CASSLFYGYTF.

This sequence joins TRBV10-1 and TRBJ2-1, with D perhaps matching TRBD2 (6 bases). The CDR3 spans 13 residues. CDR1 and CDR2 from the germline V gene are WNHNN and SYGVQD (reference sequence). The ends were cut back, 11 bases at V and 8 bases at J, with 19 bases in the middle. CDR3 coding DNA: TGCGCCCTACTAGTGGCGGGAAGGGATGAGCAGTTCTTC. It encodes CALLVAGRDEQFF.

CDR3 in DNA: TGTGCCAGCAGCCCTCGAGCGGGAGAGTACGGGGCCAACGTCCTGACTTTC. It is translated as CASSPRAGEYGANVLTF. This chain joins TRBV27 and TRBJ2-6; 8 nucleotides line up with TRBD2. CDR1 is MNHEY and CDR2 is SMNVEV in the germline V gene (reference sequence). The CDR3 runs to 17 residues. V shed 6 bases, J shed 4 bases, and the junction held 11 bases outside the gene matches.

The chain joins TRBV30 to TRBJ2-7; the D gene is possibly TRBD1 (6 bases). Trimming pared 5 bases from V and 6 bases from J, leaving 17 bases between. This CDR3 spans 13 amino acids. CDR1 GTSNPN and CDR2 SVGIG come from the germline V gene (reference sequence). The CDR3 loop reads CAWQTGLESEQYF. CDR3 nucleotides: TGTGCCTGGCAGACAGGTCTAGAGAGCGAGCAGTACTTC. Filled out from reference TRBV30 and TRBJ2-7, the complete variable domain reads SQTIHQWPATLVQPVGSPLSLECTVEGTSNPNLYWYRQAAGRGLQLLFYSVGIGQISSEVPQNLSASRPQDRQFILSSKKLLLSDSGFYLCAWQTGLESEQYFGPGTRLTVT.

The chain recombines TRBV28 with TRBJ2-7, with D hard to call. Germline CDR1 reads MDHEN; CDR2 reads SYDVKM. This CDR3 region has 14 residues. With 3 bases removed from V and 2 bases from J, the gap between germline ends came to 11 bases. CDR3 residues: CASSLPVMPYEQYF. CDR3 nucleotides: TGTGCCAGCAGTTTGCCCGTTATGCCCTACGAGCAGTACTTC.

This clone was seen once. This chain uses TRBV2 with TRBJ2-1, with 12 bases matching TRBD2. The CDR3 has 16 amino acids. J lost 8 bases, V lost 4 bases, and 9 bases had no gene match. CDR1 SNHLY and CDR2 FYNNEI come from the germline V gene. In DNA form, the CDR3 reads TGTGCCAGCAGTGGTAAGTCGACTAGCGGGAGCGATGAGCAGTTCTTC. It yields the protein CASSGKSTSGSDEQFF.

The CDR3 protein is CASSAGVSGNTIYF. CDR3 DNA sequence: TGCGCCAGCAGCGCCGGAGTCTCTGGAAACACCATATATTTT. The genes are TRBV10-1 and TRBJ1-3; D gene ambiguous. The CDR3 spans 14 residues. The germline V gene encodes CDR1 WNHNN and CDR2 SYGVQD (reference sequence). Between the trimmed V and J ends, which lost 6 bases and 0 bases, there was a span of 9 bases.

CDR3 region: CASRGTGEDGNTIYF. The CDR3 nucleotides are TGTGCCAGCAGAGGGACAGGGGAAGATGGAAACACCATATATTTT. The genes are TRBV2 and TRBJ1-3; 10 bases agree with TRBD1. The CDR3 is 15 residues long. The V gene end was trimmed by 6 bases and the J gene end by 3 bases; junction bases not matched to a gene: 5. The germline CDR1 and CDR2 sequences are SNHLY and FYNNEI.

The chain links TRBV5-1 to TRBJ1-1; TRBD1 is a possible D gene (5 bases). Per the germline V gene, CDR1 is SGHRS and CDR2 is YFSETQ. The V and J ends lost 3 bases and 1 base respectively, with 10 bases between them. This CDR3 has 14 amino acids. In DNA form, the CDR3 reads TGCGCCAGCAGCTATTTGGACAAGAACACTGAAGCTTTCTTT. Protein: CASSYLDKNTEAFF.

This chain joins TRBV7-3 and TRBJ1-1; a weak D match, TRBD1 (6 bases). CDR3 length: 13 residues. V was clipped by 5 bases and J by 5 bases, with 12 bases between them. Germline-derived CDR1 and CDR2 are SGHTA and FQGTGA. The CDR3 DNA is TGTGCCAGCAGCACACAGGGATATACTGAAGCTTTCTTT. Protein product: CASSTQGYTEAFF.

This clone appeared once. Here the CDR3 reads CASSFYFTRKGDYEQYF. In nucleotides, the CDR3 is TGTGCCAGCAGCTTCTACTTCACCAGAAAGGGGGACTACGAGCAGTACTTC. This sequence joins TRBV13 and TRBJ2-7; tentatively, D is TRBD1 (6 bases). The germline V and J ends were trimmed by 3 bases and 3 bases, with 21 bases remaining between them. The length of the CDR3 is 17 residues. Germline-derived CDR1 and CDR2 are PRHDT and FYEKMQ (reference sequence). Full variable domain (remainder filled in from reference TRBV13 and TRBJ2-7): AAGVIQSPRHLIKEKRETATLKCYPIPRHDTVYWYQQGPGQDPQFLISFYEKMQSDKGSIPDRFSAQQFSDYHSELNMSSLELGDSALYFCASSFYFTRKGDYEQYFGPGTRLTVT.

V usage is TRBV25-1 and J usage is TRBJ2-7; D gene unclear. Per germline, CDR1 MGHDK and CDR2 SYGVNS. This CDR3 has 13 amino acids. Trimming shortened V by 4 bases and J by 5 bases, and 12 bases separated the two germline ends. CDR3 bases: TGTGCCAGCAGTGCCGCCTCCCGAGACGAGCAGTACTTC. Translating gives CASSAASRDEQYF.

CDR3 residues: CASVSIGANVLTF. The DNA for the CDR3 is TGTGCCAGCGTTTCGATTGGGGCCAACGTCCTGACTTTC. The rearrangement uses TRBV19 and TRBJ2-6; D gene ambiguous. V was cut by 9 bases and J by 3 bases, with 9 bases left in between. Germline CDR1 and CDR2: LNHDA and SQIVND (reference sequence). The CDR3 has 13 residues.